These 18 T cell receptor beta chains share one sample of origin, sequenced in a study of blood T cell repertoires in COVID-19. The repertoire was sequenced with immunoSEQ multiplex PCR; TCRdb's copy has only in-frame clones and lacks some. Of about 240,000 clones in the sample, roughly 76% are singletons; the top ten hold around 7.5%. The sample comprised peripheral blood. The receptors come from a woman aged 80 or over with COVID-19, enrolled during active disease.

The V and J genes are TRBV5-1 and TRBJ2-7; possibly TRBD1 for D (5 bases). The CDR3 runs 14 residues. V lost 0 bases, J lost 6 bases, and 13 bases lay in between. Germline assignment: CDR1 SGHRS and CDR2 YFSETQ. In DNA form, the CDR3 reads TGCGCCAGCAGCTTGGGTGGGGCCGGCAGCGAGCAGTACTTC. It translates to CASSLGGAGSEQYF.

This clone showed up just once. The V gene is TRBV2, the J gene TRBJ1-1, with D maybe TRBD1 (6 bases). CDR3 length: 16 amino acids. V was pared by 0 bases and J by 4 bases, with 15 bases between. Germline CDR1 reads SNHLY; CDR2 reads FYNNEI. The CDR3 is CASSEAGGGGGTEAFF. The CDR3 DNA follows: TGTGCCAGCAGTGAAGCAGGGGGGGGTGGAGGCACTGAAGCTTTCTTT.

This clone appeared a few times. CDR3 sequence reads: CASSQSYLTGEKLEQYF. The CDR3, as DNA: TGTGCCAGCAGCCAGAGTTACCTAACAGGCGAGAAGCTCGAGCAGTACTTC. The rearrangement uses TRBV7-9 and TRBJ2-7, with D perhaps TRBD1 (5 bases). The CDR3 totals 17 residues. The V gene's germline CDR1 is SEHNR and CDR2 FQNEAQ (reference sequence). The V end was cut by 5 bases, the J end by 6 bases, with 26 bases between.

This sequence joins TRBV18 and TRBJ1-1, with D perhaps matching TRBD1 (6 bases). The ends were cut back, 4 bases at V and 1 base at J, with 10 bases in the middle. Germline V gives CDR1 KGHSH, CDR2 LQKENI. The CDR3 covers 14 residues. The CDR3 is CASSQQGQNTEAFF. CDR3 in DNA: TGTGCCAGCTCACAGCAGGGGCAGAACACTGAAGCTTTCTTT.

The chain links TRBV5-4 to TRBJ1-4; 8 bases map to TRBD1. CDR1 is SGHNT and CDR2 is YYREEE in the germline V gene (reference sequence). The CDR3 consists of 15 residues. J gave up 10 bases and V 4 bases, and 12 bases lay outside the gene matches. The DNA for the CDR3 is TGTGCCAGCAGCGCCTCCGGGACAGGTGATGTAAAACTGTTTTTT. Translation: CASSASGTGDVKLFF. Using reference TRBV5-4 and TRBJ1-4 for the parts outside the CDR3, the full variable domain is ETGVTQSPTHLIKTRGQQVTLRCSSQSGHNTVSWYQQALGQGPQFIFQYYREEENGRGNFPPRFSGLQFPNYSSELNVNALELDDSALYLCASSASGTGDVKLFFGSGTQLSVL.

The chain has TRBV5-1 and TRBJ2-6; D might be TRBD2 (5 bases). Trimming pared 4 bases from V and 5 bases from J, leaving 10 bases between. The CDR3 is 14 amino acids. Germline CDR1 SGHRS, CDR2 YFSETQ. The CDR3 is CASSGSNWANVLTF. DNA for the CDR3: TGCGCCAGCAGCGGGAGTAATTGGGCCAACGTCCTGACTTTC.

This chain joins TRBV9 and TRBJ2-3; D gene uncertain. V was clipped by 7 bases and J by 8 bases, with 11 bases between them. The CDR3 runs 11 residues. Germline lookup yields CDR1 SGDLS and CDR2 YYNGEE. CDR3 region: CASAQSATQYF. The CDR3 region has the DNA TGTGCCAGCGCGCAATCCGCTACGCAGTATTTT.

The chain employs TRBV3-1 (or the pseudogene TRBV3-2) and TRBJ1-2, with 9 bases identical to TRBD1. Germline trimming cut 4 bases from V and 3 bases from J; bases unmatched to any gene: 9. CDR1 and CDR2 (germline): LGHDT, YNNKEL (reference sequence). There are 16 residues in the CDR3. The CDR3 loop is CASSPNIGQGHYGYTF. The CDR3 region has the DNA TGTGCCAGCAGCCCCAACATAGGACAGGGGCACTATGGCTACACCTTC.

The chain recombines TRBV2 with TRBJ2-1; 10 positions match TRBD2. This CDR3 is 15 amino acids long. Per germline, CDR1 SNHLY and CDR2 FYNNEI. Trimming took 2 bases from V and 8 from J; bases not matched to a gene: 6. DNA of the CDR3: TGTGCCAGCAGTGAATGGCTAGCGGGAGTCGATGAGCAGTTCTTC. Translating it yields CASSEWLAGVDEQFF.

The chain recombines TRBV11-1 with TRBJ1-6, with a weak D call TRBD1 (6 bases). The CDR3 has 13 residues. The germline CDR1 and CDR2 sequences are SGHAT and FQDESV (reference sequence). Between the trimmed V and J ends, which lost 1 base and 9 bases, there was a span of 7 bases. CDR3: CASSLDRASPLHF. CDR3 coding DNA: TGTGCCAGCAGCTTAGACAGGGCTTCACCCCTCCACTTT.

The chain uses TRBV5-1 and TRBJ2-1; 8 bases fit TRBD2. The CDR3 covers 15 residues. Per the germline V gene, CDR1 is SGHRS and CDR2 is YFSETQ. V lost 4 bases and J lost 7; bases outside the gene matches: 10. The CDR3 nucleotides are TGCGCCAGCAGCCCCGGGACTAGTAGTGCGAATGAGCAGTTCTTC. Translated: CASSPGTSSANEQFF.

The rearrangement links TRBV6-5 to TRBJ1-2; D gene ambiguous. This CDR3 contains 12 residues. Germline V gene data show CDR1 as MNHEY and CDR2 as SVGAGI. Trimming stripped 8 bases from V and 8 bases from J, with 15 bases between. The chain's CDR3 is CASWRVMTGYTF. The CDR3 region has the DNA TGTGCCAGCTGGCGGGTCATGACAGGCTACACCTTC.

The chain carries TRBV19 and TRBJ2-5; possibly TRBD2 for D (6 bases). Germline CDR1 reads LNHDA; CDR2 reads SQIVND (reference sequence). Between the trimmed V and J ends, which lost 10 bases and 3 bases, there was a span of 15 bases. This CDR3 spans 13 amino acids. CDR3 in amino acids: CATRRAPKETQYF. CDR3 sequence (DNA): TGTGCCACCAGGAGGGCCCCTAAAGAGACCCAGTACTTC.

CDR3 residues: CASSMGRQGWYNEQFF. The CDR3, as DNA: TGCGCCAGCAGCATGGGTAGACAGGGATGGTACAATGAGCAGTTCTTC. This chain links TRBV5-1 with TRBJ2-1; the match to TRBD1 covers 7 bases. This CDR3 region has 16 residues. In germline, CDR1 is SGHRS, CDR2 YFSETQ. Losses at the gene ends were 4 bases for V and 4 bases for J; bases not matched to a gene: 11. The full variable domain, with the rest looked up from reference TRBV5-1 and TRBJ2-1, is KAGVTQTPRYLIKTRGQQVTLSCSPISGHRSVSWYQQTPGQGLQFLFEYFSETQRNKGNFPGRFSGRQFSNSRSEMNVSTLELGDSALYLCASSMGRQGWYNEQFFGPGTRLTVL.

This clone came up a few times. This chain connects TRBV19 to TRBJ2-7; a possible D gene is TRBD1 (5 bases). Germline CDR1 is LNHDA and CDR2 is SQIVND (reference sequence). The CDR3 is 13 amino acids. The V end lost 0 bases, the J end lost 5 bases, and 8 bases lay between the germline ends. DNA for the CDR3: TGTGCCAGTAGTATAGAAAGGGGTAACGAGCAGTACTTC. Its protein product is CASSIERGNEQYF.

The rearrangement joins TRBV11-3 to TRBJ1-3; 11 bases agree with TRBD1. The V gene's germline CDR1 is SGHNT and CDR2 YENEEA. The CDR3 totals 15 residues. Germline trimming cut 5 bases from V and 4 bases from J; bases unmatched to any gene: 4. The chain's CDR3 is CASSAGQGAGNTIYF. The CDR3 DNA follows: TGTGCCAGCAGCGCCGGACAGGGGGCCGGAAACACCATATATTTT.

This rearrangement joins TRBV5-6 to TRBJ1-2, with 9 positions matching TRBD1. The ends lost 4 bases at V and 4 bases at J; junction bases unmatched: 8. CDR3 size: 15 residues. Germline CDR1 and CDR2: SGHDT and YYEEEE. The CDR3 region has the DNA TGTGCCAGCAGCCCGCCGGGACAGGGAGGCTATGGCTACACCTTC. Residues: CASSPPGQGGYGYTF. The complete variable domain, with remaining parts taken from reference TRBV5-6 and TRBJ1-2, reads DAGVTQSPTHLIKTRGQQVTLRCSPKSGHDTVSWYQQALGQGPQFIFQYYEEEERQRGNFPDRFSGHQFPNYSSELNVNALLLGDSALYLCASSPPGQGGYGYTFGSGTRLTVV.

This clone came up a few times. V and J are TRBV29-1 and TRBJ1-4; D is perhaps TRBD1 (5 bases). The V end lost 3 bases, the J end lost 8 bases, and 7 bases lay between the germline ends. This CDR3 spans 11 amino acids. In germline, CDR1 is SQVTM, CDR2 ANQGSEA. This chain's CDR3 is CSVDGGEKLFF. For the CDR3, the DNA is TGCAGCGTTGACGGGGGGGAAAAACTGTTTTTT. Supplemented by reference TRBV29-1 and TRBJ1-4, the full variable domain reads SAVISQKPSRDICQRGTSLTIQCQVDSQVTMMFWYRQQPGQSLTLIATANQGSEATYESGFVIDKFPISRPNLTFSTLTVSNMSPEDSSIYLCSVDGGEKLFFGSGTQLSVL.